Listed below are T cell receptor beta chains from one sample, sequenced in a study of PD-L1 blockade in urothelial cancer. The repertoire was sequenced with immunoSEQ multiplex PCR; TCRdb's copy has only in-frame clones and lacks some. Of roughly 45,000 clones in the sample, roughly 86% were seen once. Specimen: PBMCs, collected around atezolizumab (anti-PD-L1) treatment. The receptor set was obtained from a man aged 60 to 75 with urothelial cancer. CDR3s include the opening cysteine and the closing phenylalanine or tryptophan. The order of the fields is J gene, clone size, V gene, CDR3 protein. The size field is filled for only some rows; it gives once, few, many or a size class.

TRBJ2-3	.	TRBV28	CAGGVPGTDTQYF
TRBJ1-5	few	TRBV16	CASSQSASQPQHF
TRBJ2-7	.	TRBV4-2	CASSQEFQVYEQYF
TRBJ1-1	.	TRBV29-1	CSVAPGQGHEAFF
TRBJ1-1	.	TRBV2	CASSEVGGQTEAFF
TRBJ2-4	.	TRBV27	CASSSGYSAKNIQYF
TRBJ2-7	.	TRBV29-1	CSVRTSGDEQYF
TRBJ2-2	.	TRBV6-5	CASRRDRATGELFF
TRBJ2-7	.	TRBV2	CASSPDRGAAYEQYF
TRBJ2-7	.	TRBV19	CASSQTSASYEQYF
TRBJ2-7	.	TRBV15	CATSRVTGTGGYEQYF
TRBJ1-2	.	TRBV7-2	CASSLGQKPYGYTF
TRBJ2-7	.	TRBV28	CASSLSGRPRAYEQYF
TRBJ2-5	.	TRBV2	CASSQPSGGGYF
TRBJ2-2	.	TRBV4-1	CASSLEEVGVTGELFF
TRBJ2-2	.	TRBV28	CASSSGGVNTGELFF
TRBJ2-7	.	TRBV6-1	CASSVGAGEKGEQYF
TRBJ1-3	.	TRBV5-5	CASSQGTPGQQFGNTIYF
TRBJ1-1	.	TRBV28	CASSLRQIDTEAFF
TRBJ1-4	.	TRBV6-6	CASSTPQSNEKLFF
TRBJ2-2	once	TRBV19	CASSPSGGTGELFF
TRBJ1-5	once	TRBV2	CASSPTLGASNQPQHF
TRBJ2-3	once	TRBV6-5	CASSLGGHLTDTQYF